This T cell receptor (beta chain) was recorded in a study of molecular identifiers for immune sequencing clone quantification. Study context: Naive CD8 RNA (about 19,000 or 110,000 cells) was divided into five aliquots, with four sequenced.

From the PCR reads, TCRdb called clonotypes with MiXCR, one entry per CDR3 protein. The table shows under 65,000 distinct CDR3 sequences, with 25% occurring only once. Notes on the study in general: Investigators reportedly could detect spiked Jurkat TCR RNA from one cell among about a million naive cells.

V shed 6 bases and J 5 bases; nucleotides not matched to a gene: 7. CDR3 length: 15 residues. Germline values: CDR1 MNHEY, CDR2 SVGEGT. This clonotype turned up a few times. Its antigen is still unknown. The sequenced sample consisted of naive CD8+ T cells from blood, with Jurkat cell RNA spiked in. Subset reported: FACS-sorted CD8+CD4-CCR7+CD45RA+ naive T cells. The rearrangement links TRBV6-2 or TRBV6-3 to TRBJ1-2; 12 bases line up with TRBD1. The clonotype comes from a human donor in good health. Some libraries in this study had Jurkat cell RNA spiked in. Written as DNA, the CDR3 is TGTGCCAGCAGCGAACCGGGACAGGGGGCATATGGCTACACCTTC. Protein product: CASSEPGQGAYGYTF.